This T cell receptor beta chain was documented in a study of CD8+CD57+ T cells in acquired aplastic anemia. Study information: Mean DNA quantity obtained from sorted CD4+ and CD8+ cells was 2.5 to 4 ug.

The template used for profiling TCR beta VDJ and CDR3 was genomic DNA. From the reads, TCRdb called clonotypes with MiXCR, one entry per CDR3 protein. The repertoire includes over 100,000 distinct CDR3 sequences, 41% of them detected once, and 8% to 8.5% sits in the top ten. With 2 bases removed from V and 0 bases from J, the gap between germline ends came to 8 bases. CDR3 length equals 15 residues. Ten or more counts support this clonotype. The chain combines TRBV12-3 or TRBV12-4 with TRBJ2-1; the D is unclear. Sequenced: sorted CD4+, CD8+, or CD8+CD57+ T cells (not recorded which) from PBMCs. This TCR was sampled from a human donor in good health, serving as a control. The CDR3 bases are TGTGCCAGCAGTTTAAACAGTTACTCCTACAATGAGCAGTTCTTC. Translating it yields CASSLNSYSYNEQFF.